Reported below is one T cell receptor delta chain. The antigen is undetermined. TRD repertoires were amplified in bulk with BIOMED-2 primers from around 150 ng of biopsy DNA. TCRdb re-called the multiplex PCR reads using CATT. This table holds around 1,500 delta-chain clones, about 69% found once. The sample originates from a study of intestinal T cells in coeliac disease. Across the whole study: Raised anti-tissue transglutaminase antibodies occurred in all TRD coeliac patients only. Study results and caveats: TRD kmer-based clustering correctly classified all 20 or so biopsies in training, with reported leave-one-out accuracy of 91%. With TRG, about 95% of biopsies (about 95% of the roughly 54) were classified correctly.

After removal of 1 base from V and 1 base from J, the junction contained 25 bases not matched to a gene. Germline V lookup: CDR1 TSWWSYY, CDR2 QGS. The CDR3 contains 23 residues. Genomic DNA came from ten approximately 4.8-µm formalin-fixed paraffin-embedded scrolls per case. This TCR came from a human donor with celiac disease. The sequencing sample was made of a duodenal biopsy. This sequence joins TRDV1 and TRDJ1, with 9 bases identical to TRDD3. The CDR3, as DNA: TGTGCTCTTGGGGAACGGGGATACGGACCTTTCTACGTATGGTGGGGGCCCACCGATAAACTCATCTTT. Its protein product is CALGERGYGPFYVWWGPTDKLIF.